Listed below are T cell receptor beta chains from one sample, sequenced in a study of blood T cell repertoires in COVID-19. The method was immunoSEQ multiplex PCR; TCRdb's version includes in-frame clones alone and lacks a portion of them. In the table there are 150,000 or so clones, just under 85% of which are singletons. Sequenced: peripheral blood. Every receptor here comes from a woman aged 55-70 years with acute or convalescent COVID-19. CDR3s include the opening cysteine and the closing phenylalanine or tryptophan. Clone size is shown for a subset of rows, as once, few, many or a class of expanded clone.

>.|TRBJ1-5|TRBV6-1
CASSDSDNQPQHF
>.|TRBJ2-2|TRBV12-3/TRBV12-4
CASSLGQGSGFF
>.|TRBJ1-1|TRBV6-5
CASRGDREVEAFF
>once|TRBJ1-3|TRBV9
CASSAPGAGNTIYF
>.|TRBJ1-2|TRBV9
CASAPGGGYGYTF
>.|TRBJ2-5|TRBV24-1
CATSEGGRETQYF
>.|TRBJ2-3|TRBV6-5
CASSYSPTAGADTQYF
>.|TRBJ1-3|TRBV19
CASSMGTASGNTIYF
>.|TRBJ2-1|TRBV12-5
CASGLEGLAGGRTNEQFF
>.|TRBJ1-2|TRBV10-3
CATRESGTGSNGYTF
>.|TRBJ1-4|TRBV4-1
CASGVPRRAGGNEKLFF
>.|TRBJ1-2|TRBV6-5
CASTRDRVNYGYTF
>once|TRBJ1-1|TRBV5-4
CASSSAPWDRGNTEAFF
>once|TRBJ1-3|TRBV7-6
CASSLGAAGGNTIYF
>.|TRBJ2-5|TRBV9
CASSVATGTSGGEQETQYF
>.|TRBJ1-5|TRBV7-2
CASSLRGGEQPQHF
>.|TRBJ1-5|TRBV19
CASRRDNIRPQHF
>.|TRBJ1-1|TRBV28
CASSLFAGGRNTEAFF
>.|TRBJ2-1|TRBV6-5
CASSYSGDYNEQFF
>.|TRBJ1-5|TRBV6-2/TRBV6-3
CASSYMAGPQPQHF
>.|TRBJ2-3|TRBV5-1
CASSLSGGGTDTQYF
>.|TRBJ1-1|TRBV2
CASTREGMNTEAFF
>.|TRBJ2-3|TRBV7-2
CASSWTSGGDTQYF
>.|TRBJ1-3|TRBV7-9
CASSLGYGLRGNTIYF
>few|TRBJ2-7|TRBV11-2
CASRSQSGTSSYEQYF
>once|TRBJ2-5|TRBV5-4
CASSPTSGGPPSWETQYF
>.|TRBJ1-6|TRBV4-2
CASSGSNSPLHF
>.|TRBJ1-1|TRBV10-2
CASSRGGRTEAFF
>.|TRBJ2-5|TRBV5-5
CASSRGPVQNQETQYF
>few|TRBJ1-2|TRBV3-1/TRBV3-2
CASSHRFTGAPNYGYTF
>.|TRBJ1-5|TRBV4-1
CASSQEIGRGDQPQHF
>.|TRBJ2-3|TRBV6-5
CASRSSADTQYF
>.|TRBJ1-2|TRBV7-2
CASSNSYGYTF
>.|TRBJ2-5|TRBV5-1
CASSLDLAGVPETQYF
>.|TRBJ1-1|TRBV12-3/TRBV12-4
CASSPQGGTEAFF
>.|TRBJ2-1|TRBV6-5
CASSYSGGVYNEQFF
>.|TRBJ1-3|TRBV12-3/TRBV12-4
CASSLSGNTIYF
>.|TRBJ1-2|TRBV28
CASSPWTGGYTF
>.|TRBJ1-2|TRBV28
CASRLQGADGYTF
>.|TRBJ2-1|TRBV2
CASSDRGGPSYNEQFF
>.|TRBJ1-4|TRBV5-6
CASRPWGQGLEKLFF
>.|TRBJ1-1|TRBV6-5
CASRLTGGPYEAFF
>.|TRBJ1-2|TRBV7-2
CASSSHMRLYGYTF
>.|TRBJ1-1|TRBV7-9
CASTMGRGWTEAFF
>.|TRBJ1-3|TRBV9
CASSVAGTGGTYGNTIYF
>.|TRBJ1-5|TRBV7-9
CASTGPFPQPQHF
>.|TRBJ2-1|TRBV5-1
CASSLDRVNEQFF
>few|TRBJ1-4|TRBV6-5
CASSLGLGTNEKLFF
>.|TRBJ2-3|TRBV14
CASSQGQGADTQYF